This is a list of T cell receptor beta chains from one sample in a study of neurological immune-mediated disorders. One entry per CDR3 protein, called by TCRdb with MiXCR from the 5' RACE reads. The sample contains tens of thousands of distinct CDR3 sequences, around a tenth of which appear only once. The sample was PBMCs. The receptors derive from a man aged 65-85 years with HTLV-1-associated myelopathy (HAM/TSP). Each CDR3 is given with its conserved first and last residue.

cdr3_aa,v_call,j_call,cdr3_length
CASLEAGGSLETQYF,TRBV5-1,TRBJ2-5,15
CASSQGGRWGEKLFF,TRBV14,TRBJ1-4,15
CASRTPRDNQPQHF,TRBV6-2/TRBV6-3,TRBJ1-5,14
CASSFRFWGQETQYF,TRBV6-5,TRBJ2-5,15
CASSAHSGANVLTF,TRBV9,TRBJ2-6,14
CASSRDTTYAYTF,TRBV18,TRBJ1-2,13
CASSYTRDSREFF,TRBV6-5,TRBJ2-1,13
CASSLTAGGGYEQYF,TRBV5-1,TRBJ2-7,15
CASSARLALFF,TRBV6-2/TRBV6-3,TRBJ2-1,11
CASSAGTSGTMGTQYF,TRBV5-1,TRBJ2-3,16
CASSYTSGSSSSYEQYF,TRBV5-1,TRBJ2-7,17
CAISESSGAGEQYF,TRBV10-3,TRBJ2-7,14
CASSYRQLGSGANVLTF,TRBV6-6,TRBJ2-6,17
CASSSPGLAGTGELFF,TRBV6-6,TRBJ2-2,16
CASSPQGMNTEAFF,TRBV7-8,TRBJ1-1,14
CSAEPSGRTDTQYF,TRBV20-1,TRBJ2-3,14
CASSGRGGVFSPLHF,TRBV7-2,TRBJ1-6,15
CSARDLWGAKTQYF,TRBV20-1,TRBJ2-5,14
CSARDSGGLNTEAFF,TRBV20-1,TRBJ1-1,15
CASSPGGGDTQYF,TRBV7-9,TRBJ2-3,13
CAGRVGSNTGELFF,TRBV2,TRBJ2-2,14
CASSPGTGGTDTQYF,TRBV5-1,TRBJ2-3,15
CASSVGDRVAYEQYF,TRBV9,TRBJ2-7,15
CASSLGTRRSGELFF,TRBV7-2,TRBJ2-2,15
CASSLASTGDYGYTF,TRBV7-2,TRBJ1-2,15
CASSPHTDTQYF,TRBV7-2,TRBJ2-3,12
CASSLSGGGPYQETQYF,TRBV28,TRBJ2-5,17
CASSLGTNLGYADTQYF,TRBV5-1,TRBJ2-3,17
CASSSGTQYF,TRBV18,TRBJ2-3,10
CASSLGLVSTSTDTQYF,TRBV7-8,TRBJ2-3,17
CASSLPGGPPEAFF,TRBV5-6,TRBJ1-1,14
CASSGRTYEQYF,TRBV6-5,TRBJ2-7,12
CASSLGLLAGDLEQFF,TRBV7-9,TRBJ2-1,16
CSTRPGTGVSPLHF,TRBV20-1,TRBJ1-6,14
CASNFRVSEAFF,TRBV5-8,TRBJ1-1,12
CASKFDLNTGELFF,TRBV19,TRBJ2-2,14
CSARKGLAGYEQYF,TRBV20-1,TRBJ2-7,14
CATQGTRTGELFF,TRBV27,TRBJ2-2,13
CASSPLQNTEAFF,TRBV18,TRBJ1-1,13
CASSLGTDYGYTF,TRBV5-1,TRBJ1-2,13
CATRRADSTNPNEQFF,TRBV15,TRBJ2-1,16
CASSKTITGELFF,TRBV7-3,TRBJ2-2,13
CASSGRDTAYEQYF,TRBV7-8,TRBJ2-7,14
CASSQDPARRGELFF,TRBV4-2,TRBJ2-2,15
CASSQPVGASNEQFF,TRBV4-2,TRBJ2-1,15
CASSQDDADTQYF,TRBV4-1,TRBJ2-3,13
CASSSTGGITGQGRPQHF,TRBV6-5,TRBJ1-5,18
CATSDLPQGTDTQYF,TRBV24-1,TRBJ2-3,15
CASRDSGTRDTQYF,TRBV27,TRBJ2-3,14
CSAQGPVAKNIQYF,TRBV20-1,TRBJ2-4,14
CASSPMRDTIYF,TRBV7-6,TRBJ1-3,12
CASSLAGFEQFF,TRBV5-1,TRBJ2-1,12
CASSRAGGTGELFF,TRBV6-5,TRBJ2-2,14
CASRHPRGASTDTQYF,TRBV6-5,TRBJ2-3,16